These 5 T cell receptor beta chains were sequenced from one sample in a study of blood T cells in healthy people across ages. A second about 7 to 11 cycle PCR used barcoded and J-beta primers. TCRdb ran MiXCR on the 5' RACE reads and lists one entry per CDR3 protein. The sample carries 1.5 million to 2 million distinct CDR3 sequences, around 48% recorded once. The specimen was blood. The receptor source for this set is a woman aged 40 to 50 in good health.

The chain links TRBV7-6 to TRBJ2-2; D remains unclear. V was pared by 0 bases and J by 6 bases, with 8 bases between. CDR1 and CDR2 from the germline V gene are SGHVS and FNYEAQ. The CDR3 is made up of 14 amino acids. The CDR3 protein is CASSLALGPGELFF. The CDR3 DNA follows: TGTGCCAGCAGCTTAGCCCTTGGCCCCGGGGAGCTGTTTTTT. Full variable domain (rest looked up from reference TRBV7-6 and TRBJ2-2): GAGVSQSPRYKVTKRGQDVALRCDPISGHVSLYWYRQALGQGPEFLTYFNYEAQQDKSGLPNDRFSAERPEGSISTLTIQRTEQRDSAMYRCASSLALGPGELFFGEGSRLTVL.

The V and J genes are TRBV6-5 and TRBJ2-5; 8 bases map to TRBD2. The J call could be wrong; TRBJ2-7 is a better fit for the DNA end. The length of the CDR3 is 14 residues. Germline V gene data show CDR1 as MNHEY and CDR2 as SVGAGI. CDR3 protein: CASRDPAGVFEQYF. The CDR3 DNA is TGTGCCAGCAGGGACCCAGCGGGAGTGTTCGAGCAGTACTTC.

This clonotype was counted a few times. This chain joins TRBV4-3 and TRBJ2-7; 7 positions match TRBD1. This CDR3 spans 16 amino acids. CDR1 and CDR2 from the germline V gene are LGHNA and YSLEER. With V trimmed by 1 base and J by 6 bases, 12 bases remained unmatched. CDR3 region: CASSQGKGASEREQYF. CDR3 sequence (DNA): TGCGCCAGCAGCCAAGGGAAGGGGGCCTCCGAACGCGAGCAGTACTTC.

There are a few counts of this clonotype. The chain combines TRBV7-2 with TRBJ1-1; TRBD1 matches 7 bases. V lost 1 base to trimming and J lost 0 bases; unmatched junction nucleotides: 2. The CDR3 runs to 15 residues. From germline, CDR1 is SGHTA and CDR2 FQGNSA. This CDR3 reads CASSLGDRVNTEAFF. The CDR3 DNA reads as TGTGCCAGCAGCTTAGGGGACAGAGTGAACACTGAAGCTTTCTTT.

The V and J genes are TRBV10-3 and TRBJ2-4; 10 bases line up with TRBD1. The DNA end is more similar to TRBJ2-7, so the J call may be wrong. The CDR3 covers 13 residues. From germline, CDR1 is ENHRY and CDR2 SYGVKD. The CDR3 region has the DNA TGTGCCGCCACCGGGACAGGGGCCTACGAGCAGTACTTC. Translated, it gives CAATGTGAYEQYF.